This passage covers 4 T cell receptor beta chains from one sample sequenced in a study of technical replicates of blood from four donors. Clones were sequenced by immunoSEQ multiplex PCR, and TCRdb holds only the in-frame ones, with some missing. The sample contains 65,000 to 90,000 clones, under 95% of which appear only once. Sequenced sample: T cells isolated from PBMCs. The receptor set was obtained from a human donor in good health.

The chain links TRBV19 to TRBJ2-3, with 8 bases identical to TRBD1. Germline V CDR1 and CDR2: LNHDA, SQIVND (reference sequence). The junction had 8 bases not matched to a gene; V was cut back by 5 bases and J by 4 bases. The CDR3 is made up of 15 amino acids. CDR3 in amino acids: CASSARDRMADTQYF. In nucleotides, the CDR3 is TGTGCCAGTAGTGCCCGGGACAGGATGGCAGATACGCAGTATTTT. Combining the CDR3 with reference TRBV19 and TRBJ2-3 gives the whole variable domain DGGITQSPKYLFRKEGQNVTLSCEQNLNHDAMYWYRQDPGQGLRLIYYSQIVNDFQKGDIAEGYSVSREKKESFPLTVTSAQKNPTAFYLCASSARDRMADTQYFGPGTRLTVL.

The gene calls are TRBV19 and TRBJ1-2; 9 nucleotides agree with TRBD1. After removal of 7 bases from V and 3 bases from J, the junction contained 6 bases not matched to a gene. The CDR3 runs 14 residues. Germline V lookup: CDR1 LNHDA, CDR2 SQIVND (reference sequence). DNA of the CDR3: TGTGCCAGTAATCGGGACAGGGCCGACTATGGCTACACCTTC. Its translation: CASNRDRADYGYTF.

Only one count was recorded for this clone. J is TRBJ2-2 and V is TRBV6-6; TRBD2 might be the D (6 bases). Germline CDR1 and CDR2: MNHNY and SVGAGI (reference sequence). The CDR3 has 14 amino acids. V shed 6 bases and J shed 1 base, with 9 bases lying between them. CDR3 sequence: CASSYSGNTGELFF. The CDR3 DNA reads as TGTGCCAGCAGCTATAGCGGGAACACCGGGGAGCTGTTTTTT.

The rearrangement uses TRBV5-1 and TRBJ1-2, with 9 positions matching TRBD1. The germline V gene encodes CDR1 SGHRS and CDR2 YFSETQ. Germline trimming cut 3 bases from V and 7 bases from J; bases unmatched to any gene: 7. This CDR3 is built from 14 residues. CDR3 nucleotides: TGCGCCAGCAGCTCAAACAGGGGGCATGGTGGCTACACCTTC. Its protein product is CASSSNRGHGGYTF.